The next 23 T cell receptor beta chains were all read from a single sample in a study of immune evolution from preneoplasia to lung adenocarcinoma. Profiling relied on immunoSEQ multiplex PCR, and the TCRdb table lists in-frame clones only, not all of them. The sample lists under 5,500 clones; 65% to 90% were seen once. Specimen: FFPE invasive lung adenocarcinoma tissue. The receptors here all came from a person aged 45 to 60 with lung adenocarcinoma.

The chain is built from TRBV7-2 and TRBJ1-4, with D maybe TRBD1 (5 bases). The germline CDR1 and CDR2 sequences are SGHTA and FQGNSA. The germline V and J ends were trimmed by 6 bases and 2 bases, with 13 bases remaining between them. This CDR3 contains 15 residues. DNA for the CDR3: TGTGCCAGCAGGGGGGGGATCCGCACTAATGAAAAACTGTTTTTT. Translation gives CASRGGIRTNEKLFF.

The CDR3 loop reads CASSRTYSRGVGGYTF. The CDR3 nucleotides are TGTGCCAGCAGCCGAACCTACTCTCGGGGGGTAGGTGGCTACACCTTC. V and J are TRBV7-9 and TRBJ1-2, with TRBD1 as a possible D gene (5 bases). In germline, CDR1 is SEHNR, CDR2 FQNEAQ (reference sequence). This CDR3 is 16 amino acids long. Deletions cut 5 bases from V and 7 bases from J, with 23 bases between. The full variable domain, in which reference TRBV7-9 and TRBJ1-2 provide the parts outside the CDR3, is DTGVSQNPRHKITKRGQNVTFRCDPISEHNRLYWYRQTLGQGPEFLTYFQNEAQLEKSRLLSDRFSAERPKGSFSTLEIQRTEQGDSAMYLCASSRTYSRGVGGYTFGSGTRLTVV.

DNA of the CDR3: TGTGCCAACCGGGCCTCCCAGGGGGGGGAGCTGTTTTTT. This sequence encodes CANRASQGGELFF. This chain links TRBV10-3 with TRBJ2-2, with a tentative D call TRBD1 (6 bases). This CDR3 comprises 13 residues. Looked up from germline, CDR1 is ENHRY and CDR2 is SYGVKD. Trimming shortened V by 10 bases and J by 8 bases, and 17 bases separated the two germline ends.

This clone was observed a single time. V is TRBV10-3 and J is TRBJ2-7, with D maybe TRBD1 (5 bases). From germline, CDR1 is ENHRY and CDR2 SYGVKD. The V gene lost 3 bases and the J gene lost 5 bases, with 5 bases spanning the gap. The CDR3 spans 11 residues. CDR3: CAISDRDEQYF. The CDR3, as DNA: TGTGCCATCAGTGACAGGGACGAGCAGTACTTC.

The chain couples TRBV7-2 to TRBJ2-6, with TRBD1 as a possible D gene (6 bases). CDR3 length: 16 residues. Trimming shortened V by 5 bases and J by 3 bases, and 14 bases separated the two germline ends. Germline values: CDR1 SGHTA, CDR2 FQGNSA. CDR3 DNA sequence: TGTGCCAGCAGCATCCACAGGGAAGGTGGGGCCAACGTCCTGACTTTC. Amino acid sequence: CASSIHREGGANVLTF.

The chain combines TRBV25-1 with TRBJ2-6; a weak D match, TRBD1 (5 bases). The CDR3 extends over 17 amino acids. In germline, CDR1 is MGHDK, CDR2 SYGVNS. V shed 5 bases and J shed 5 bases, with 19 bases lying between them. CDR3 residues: CASSRVTGQSRANVLTF. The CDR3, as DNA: TGTGCCAGCAGTAGGGTTACTGGACAAAGTCGGGCCAACGTCCTGACTTTC.

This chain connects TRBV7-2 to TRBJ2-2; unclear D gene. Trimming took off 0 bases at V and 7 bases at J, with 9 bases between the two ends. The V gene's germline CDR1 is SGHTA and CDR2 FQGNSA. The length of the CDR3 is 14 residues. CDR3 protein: CASSLAVGFGELFF. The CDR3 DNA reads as TGTGCCAGCAGCTTAGCCGTGGGGTTCGGGGAGCTGTTTTTT.

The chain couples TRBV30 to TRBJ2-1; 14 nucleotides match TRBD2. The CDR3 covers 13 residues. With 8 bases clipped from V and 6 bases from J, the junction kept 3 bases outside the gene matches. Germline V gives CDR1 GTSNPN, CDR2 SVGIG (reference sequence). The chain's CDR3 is CAGGLAGGNEQFF. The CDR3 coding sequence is TGTGCCGGCGGACTAGCGGGAGGCAATGAGCAGTTCTTC. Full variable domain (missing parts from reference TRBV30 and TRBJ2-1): SQTIHQWPATLVQPVGSPLSLECTVEGTSNPNLYWYRQAAGRGLQLLFYSVGIGQISSEVPQNLSASRPQDRQFILSSKKLLLSDSGFYLCAGGLAGGNEQFFGPGTRLTVL.

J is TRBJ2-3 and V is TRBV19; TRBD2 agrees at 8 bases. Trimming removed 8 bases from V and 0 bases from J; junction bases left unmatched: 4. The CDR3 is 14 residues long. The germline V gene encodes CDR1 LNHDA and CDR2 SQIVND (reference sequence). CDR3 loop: CASVAGRSTDTQYF. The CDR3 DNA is TGTGCCAGTGTAGCGGGACGAAGCACAGATACGCAGTATTTT.

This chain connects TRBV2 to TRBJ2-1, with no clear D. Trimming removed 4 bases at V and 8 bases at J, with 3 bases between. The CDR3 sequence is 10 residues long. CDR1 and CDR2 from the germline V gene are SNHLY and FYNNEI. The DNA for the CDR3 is TGTGCCAGCAGTGTGTATGAGCAGTTCTTC. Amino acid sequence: CASSVYEQFF.

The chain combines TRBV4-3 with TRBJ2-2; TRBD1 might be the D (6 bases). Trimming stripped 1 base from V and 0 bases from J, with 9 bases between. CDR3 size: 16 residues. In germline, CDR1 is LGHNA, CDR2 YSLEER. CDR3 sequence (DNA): TGCGCCAGCAGCCAAGGGACAGCTTCGAACACCGGGGAGCTGTTTTTT. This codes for CASSQGTASNTGELFF.

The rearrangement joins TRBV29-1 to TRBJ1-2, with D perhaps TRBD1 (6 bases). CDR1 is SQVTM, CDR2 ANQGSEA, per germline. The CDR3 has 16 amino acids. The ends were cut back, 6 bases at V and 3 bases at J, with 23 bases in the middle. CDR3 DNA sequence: TGCAGCGTCCCCAGGGGAAGGGGGAATTGGGACTATGGCTACACCTTC. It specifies CSVPRGRGNWDYGYTF. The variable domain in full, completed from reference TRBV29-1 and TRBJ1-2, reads SAVISQKPSRDICQRGTSLTIQCQVDSQVTMMFWYRQQPGQSLTLIATANQGSEATYESGFVIDKFPISRPNLTFSTLTVSNMSPEDSSIYLCSVPRGRGNWDYGYTFGSGTRLTVV.

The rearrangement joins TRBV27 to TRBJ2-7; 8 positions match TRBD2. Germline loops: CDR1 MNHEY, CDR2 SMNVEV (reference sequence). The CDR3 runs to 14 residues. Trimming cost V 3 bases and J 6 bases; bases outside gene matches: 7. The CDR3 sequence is CASSLRAGVLEQYF. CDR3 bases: TGTGCCAGCAGTTTGAGAGCGGGAGTACTCGAGCAGTACTTC.

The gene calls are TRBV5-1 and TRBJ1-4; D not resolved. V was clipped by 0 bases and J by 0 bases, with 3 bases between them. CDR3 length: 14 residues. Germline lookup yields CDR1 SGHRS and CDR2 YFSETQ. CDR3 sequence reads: CASSLATTNEKLFF. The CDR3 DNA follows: TGCGCCAGCAGCTTGGCAACAACTAATGAAAAACTGTTTTTT.

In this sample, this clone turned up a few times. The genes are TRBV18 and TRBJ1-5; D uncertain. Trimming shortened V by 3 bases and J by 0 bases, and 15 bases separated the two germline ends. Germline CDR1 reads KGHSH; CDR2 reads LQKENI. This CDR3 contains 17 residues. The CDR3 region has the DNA TGTGCCAGCTCACCCTTCGGGCAGGCGAATAGCAATCAGCCCCAGCATTTT. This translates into CASSPFGQANSNQPQHF.

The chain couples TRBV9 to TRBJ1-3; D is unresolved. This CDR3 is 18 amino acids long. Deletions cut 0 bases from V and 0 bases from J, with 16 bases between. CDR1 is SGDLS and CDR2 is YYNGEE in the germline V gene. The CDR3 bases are TGTGCCAGCAGCGTAGGAATAGGGAAGGGCCACTCTGGAAACACCATATATTTT. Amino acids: CASSVGIGKGHSGNTIYF.

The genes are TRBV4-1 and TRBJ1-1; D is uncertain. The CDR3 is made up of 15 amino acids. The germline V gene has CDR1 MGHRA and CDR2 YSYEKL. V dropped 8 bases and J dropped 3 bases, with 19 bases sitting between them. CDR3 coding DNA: TGCGCCAGCCTGAGGGCTCCCGGAGGAGACACTGAAGCTTTCTTT. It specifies CASLRAPGGDTEAFF.

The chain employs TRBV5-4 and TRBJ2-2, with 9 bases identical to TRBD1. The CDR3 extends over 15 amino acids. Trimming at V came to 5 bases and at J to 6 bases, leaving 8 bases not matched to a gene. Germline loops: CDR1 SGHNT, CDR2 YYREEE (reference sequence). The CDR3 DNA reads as TGTGCCAGCAGAGGACCGGGACAGGGAGCCGGGGAGCTGTTTTTT. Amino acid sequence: CASRGPGQGAGELFF.

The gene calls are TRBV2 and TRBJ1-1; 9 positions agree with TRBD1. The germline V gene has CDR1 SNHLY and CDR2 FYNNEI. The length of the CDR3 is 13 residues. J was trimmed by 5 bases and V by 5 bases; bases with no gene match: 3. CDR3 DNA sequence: TGTGCCAGCAGTAGGACAGGGGAGACTGAAGCTTTCTTT. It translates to CASSRTGETEAFF.

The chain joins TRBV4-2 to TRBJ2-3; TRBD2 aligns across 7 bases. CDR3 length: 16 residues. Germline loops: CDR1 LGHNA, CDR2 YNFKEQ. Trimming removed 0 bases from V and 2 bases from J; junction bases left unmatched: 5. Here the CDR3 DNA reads TGTGCCAGCAGCCAAGAAGTCGCGGGGGTCACAGATACGCAGTATTTT. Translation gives CASSQEVAGVTDTQYF.

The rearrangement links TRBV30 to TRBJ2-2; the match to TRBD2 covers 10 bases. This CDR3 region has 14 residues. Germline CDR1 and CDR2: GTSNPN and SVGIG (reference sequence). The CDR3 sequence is CSGRVVLGTGELFF. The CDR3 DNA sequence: TGTAGCGGGAGGGTCGTGCTTGGAACCGGGGAGCTGTTTTTT.

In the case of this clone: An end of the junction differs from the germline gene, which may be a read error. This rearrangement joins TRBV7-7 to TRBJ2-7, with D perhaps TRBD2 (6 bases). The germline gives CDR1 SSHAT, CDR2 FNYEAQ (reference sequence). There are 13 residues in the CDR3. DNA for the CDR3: TGTGCTAGCAGCTTAGCCGGGGGCTACGAGCAGTACTTC. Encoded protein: CASSLAGGYEQYF.

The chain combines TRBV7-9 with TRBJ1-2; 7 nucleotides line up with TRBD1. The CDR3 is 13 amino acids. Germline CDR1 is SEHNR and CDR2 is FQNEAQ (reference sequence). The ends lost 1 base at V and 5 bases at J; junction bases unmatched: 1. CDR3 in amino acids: CASSLGQGYGYTF. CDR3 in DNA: TGTGCCAGCAGCTTAGGACAGGGTTATGGCTACACCTTC.